The 32 T cell receptor delta chains given below trace back to one sample, sequenced in a study of gamma-delta chains in newborns, infants, children. TCRdb reanalysed the reads via CATT. In the table there are over 5,500 delta-chain clones, approximately 10% of which are singletons. Sequenced sample: blood. The receptors were sampled from a child who was a newborn, infant or young child, either healthy, febrile or measles-vaccinated (not recorded which).

The J gene is TRDJ1; the V gene was not called. CDR3 size: 14 residues. The CDR3 DNA is TGTGCCTGTGACACTCTCCTAGGATGTGATAAACTCATCTTT. This translates into CACDTLLGCDKLIF.

The rearrangement uses TRDV2 and TRDJ1; 11 bases align to TRDD3. Germline-derived CDR1 and CDR2 are GEAIGNYY and EKD. With 0 bases clipped from V and 11 bases from J, the junction kept 13 bases outside the gene matches. The CDR3 has 16 amino acids. The CDR3 coding sequence is TGTGCCTGTGACACCGCTGACGTACTGGGGGATAAGTTGCTCATCTTT. It specifies CACDTADVLGDKLLIF.

As concerns this clone: A much larger clone sits a single nucleotide away, making a read error possible. The V call is TRDV2, the J call TRDJ1; D is perhaps TRDD3 (6 bases). Trimming left V 4 bases short and J 0 bases short, with 29 bases between. This CDR3 spans 20 amino acids. Germline-derived CDR1 and CDR2 are GEAIGNYY and EKD. CDR3 region: CACEPLSGWGSTSYTDKLIF. The CDR3 coding sequence is TGTGCCTGTGAACCTCTCAGTGGGTGGGGGTCCACTTCGTACACCGATAAACTCATCTTT.

There is no V gene call, and the J gene is TRDJ1; the table's D call TRDD3 went unverified against the DNA. The length of the CDR3 is 19 residues. CDR3: CALGGWGWGPLYYTDKLIF. The CDR3 nucleotides read TGTGCTCTTGGGGGTTGGGGGTGGGGGCCATTGTACTACACCGATAAACTCATCTTT.

In this sample, this clone turned up a few times. A single base separates this from a much larger clone, so it may be a read error. The same CDR3 arises from other DNA sequences in this sample as well. V is TRDV2 and J is TRDJ1, with TRDD3 matching over 7 bases. V shed 0 bases, J shed 7 bases, and the junction held 7 bases outside the gene matches. Germline V gives CDR1 GEAIGNYY, CDR2 EKD. The CDR3 is 14 residues long. The CDR3 DNA sequence: TGTGCCTGTGACACCTTGTCGGGGGATCCTAAACTCATCTTT. This gives the protein CACDTLSGDPKLIF.

By frequency in the sample, this clone is medium-sized. Other DNA sequences in the sample encode the same CDR3. The gene calls are TRDV2 and TRDJ2, with 10 nucleotides matching TRDD3. V gave up 0 bases and J gave up 0 bases; unmatched junction bases: 0. Germline V gives CDR1 GEAIGNYY, CDR2 EKD. CDR3 length equals 16 residues. The CDR3 reads CACDTLGDTLTAQLFF. The CDR3 DNA follows: TGTGCCTGTGACACCCTGGGGGATACTTTGACAGCACAACTCTTCTTT.

Concerning this clone itself: This could be a read error, since a much larger clone is one nucleotide away. The genes are TRDV2 and TRDJ1, with 11 bases lining up with TRDD3. The CDR3 contains 20 residues. V shed 0 bases and J 3 bases; nucleotides not matched to a gene: 17. Germline V gene lookup returns CDR1 GEAIGNYY and CDR2 EKD. The CDR3 nucleotides read TGTGCCTGTGACACCGTAAGGTCCTCCTTGGGGGATACGTGGTCCGATAAACTCATCTTT. It is translated as CACDTVRSSLGDTWSDKLIF.

This chain joins TRDV2 and TRDJ3; D may be TRDD3 (5 bases). Trimming took off 1 base at V and 0 bases at J, with 12 bases between the two ends. The CDR3 extends over 18 amino acids. Germline CDR1 reads GEAIGNYY; CDR2 reads EKD. The CDR3 nucleotides read TGTGCCTGTGACACAGGGGACGCCACCTCCTGGGACACCCGACAGATGTTTTTC. It yields the protein CACDTGDATSWDTRQMFF.

As for this clone: A read error may produce the germline difference seen at one junction end. CDR3 amino acids: CACDKVLGDTRSSWDTRKMFF. The CDR3 nucleotides are TGTGCCTGTGACAAAGTACTGGGGGATACGCGCAGCTCCTGGGACACCCGAAAGATGTTTTTC. The V call is TRDV2, the J call TRDJ3; 13 positions match TRDD3. In the absence of a J gene in TCRdb, the DNA was matched to germline to assign it here. The CDR3 is made up of 21 amino acids. From germline, CDR1 is GEAIGNYY and CDR2 EKD.

No V segment was called; the J segment is TRDJ1; the table assigns TRDD3, which was not confirmed against the DNA. The CDR3 extends over 22 amino acids. The CDR3 sequence is CALGELGTRHRAHRGTADKLIF. CDR3 sequence (DNA): TGTGCTCTTGGGGAACTAGGCACCCGTCATAGGGCACACCGGGGTACCGCCGATAAACTCATCTTT.

Only a few counts were recorded for this clone. This CDR3 is also generated by other DNA sequences in the sample. V is TRDV2 and J is TRDJ3; no clear D. Germline CDR1 and CDR2: GEAIGNYY and EKD. V lost 0 bases to trimming and J lost 0 bases, with 11 bases between them. The CDR3 spans 18 residues. The CDR3 DNA reads TGTGCCTGTGACACCGGCGGACACAGCTCCTGGGACACCCGACAGATGTTTTTC. Translating gives CACDTGGHSSWDTRQMFF.

Of note for this clone: Since a much larger clone is just one base distant, this may be a read error. The chain links TRDV2 to TRDJ1; D perhaps matches TRDD3 (6 bases). Looked up from germline, CDR1 is GEAIGNYY and CDR2 is EKD. Trimming removed 1 base at V and 3 bases at J, with 11 bases between. The CDR3 has 14 amino acids. The CDR3 region is CACDTLGTADKLIF. CDR3 nucleotide sequence: TGTGCCTGTGACACTCTGGGGACGGCCGATAAACTCATCTTT.

This chain connects TRDV2 to TRDJ1; TRDD3 matches 12 bases. V lost 3 bases to trimming and J lost 3 bases; unmatched junction nucleotides: 25. Germline lookup yields CDR1 GEAIGNYY and CDR2 EKD. The CDR3 length is 22 residues. CDR3 DNA: TGTGCCTGTGACCCCCTCGCTGGGGGATACGCGCCTCGATGGGGGTCTGCCGATAAACTCATCTTT. This gives the protein CACDPLAGGYAPRWGSADKLIF.

A note on this clone: The protein TCRdb gives is from a much larger clone and does not agree with this DNA's translation at residue 4, likely a read error; the protein shown here comes from the DNA. The chain joins TRDV2 to TRDJ1, with D possibly being TRDD1 or TRDD3 (5 bases each). This CDR3 has 16 amino acids. Trimming removed 5 bases from V and 0 bases from J, with 18 bases in between. From germline, CDR1 is GEAIGNYY and CDR2 EKD. CDR3 nucleotide sequence: TGTGCCTGTGGCATAGTAGGGATCCCGTACACCGATAAACTCATCTTT. Amino acids: CACGIVGIPYTDKLIF.

This clone has only a few counts. A far larger clone is one base from this, pointing to a likely read error. This same CDR3 is encoded by further DNA sequences in the sample. The chain employs TRDV2 and TRDJ1; 7 bases align to TRDD3. CDR1 and CDR2 (germline): GEAIGNYY, EKD. This CDR3 is 16 amino acids long. V lost 7 bases, J lost 1 base, and 14 bases stayed unmatched. CDR3 amino acids: CACDSLLGLLTDKLIF. The CDR3 bases are TGTGCCTGCGACTCCCTACTGGGGCTACTCACCGATAAACTCATCTTT.

This clone was found a few times. The V gene is TRDV2, the J gene TRDJ1; a possible D gene is TRDD3 (5 bases). CDR1 GEAIGNYY and CDR2 EKD come from the germline V gene. Trimming left V 0 bases short and J 3 bases short, with 22 bases between. The CDR3 is 18 residues long. The DNA of the CDR3 is TGTGCCTGTGACACCGTCGAGGGGGGCCTCGCTGCTGCCGATAAACTCATCTTT. Protein: CACDTVEGGLAAADKLIF.

The table lists this clone with a few counts. A clone one base away is much larger, so this may be a read error. The sample carries other DNA sequences with the same CDR3. The chain has TRDV2 and TRDJ2, with TRDD3 matching over 8 bases. Unmatched junction bases numbered 7, after V lost 1 base and J lost 4 bases. This CDR3 has 16 amino acids. The germline V gene encodes CDR1 GEAIGNYY and CDR2 EKD. The CDR3 sequence: CACDTVGDVSTAQLFF. The CDR3 nucleotides are TGTGCCTGTGACACTGTGGGGGATGTCTCGACAGCACAACTCTTCTTT.

The J gene is TRDJ3, the V gene TRDV2; 9 bases align to TRDD3. Germline V lookup: CDR1 GEAIGNYY, CDR2 EKD. CDR3 size: 20 residues. Losses at the gene ends were 1 base for V and 0 bases for J; bases not matched to a gene: 9. CDR3 sequence (DNA): TGTGCCTGTGACACTCTGGGGGATTCATCCCCCTCCTGGGACACCCGACAGATGTTTTTC. This sequence encodes CACDTLGDSSPSWDTRQMFF.

The V and J genes are TRDV2 and TRDJ1; 10 positions match TRDD3. The J gene is not listed in TCRdb, so it was assigned here from a DNA match to germline. Trimming at V came to 0 bases and at J to 2 bases, leaving 14 bases not matched to a gene. The CDR3 extends over 19 amino acids. Germline V lookup: CDR1 GEAIGNYY, CDR2 EKD. CDR3 DNA sequence: TGTGCCTGTGACACCTTAACTGGGGGATTCCCCGGTGAGACCGATAAACTCATCTTT. It yields the protein CACDTLTGGFPGETDKLIF.

The gene calls are TRDV2 and TRDJ1; TRDD3 matches 7 bases. Germline lookup yields CDR1 GEAIGNYY and CDR2 EKD. The CDR3 has 16 amino acids. With 3 bases clipped from V and 1 base from J, the junction kept 10 bases outside the gene matches. This CDR3 reads CACDSLPGDGTDKLIF. In nucleotides, the CDR3 is TGTGCCTGTGACTCCTTACCGGGGGATGGCACCGATAAACTCATCTTT.

V usage is TRDV2 and J usage is TRDJ3, with 13 bases identical to TRDD3. The length of the CDR3 is 21 residues. Germline trimming cut 0 bases from V and 0 bases from J; bases unmatched to any gene: 7. Germline V gene sequence: CDR1 GEAIGNYY, CDR2 EKD. The CDR3 DNA follows: TGTGCCTGTGACACCGTACTGGGGGATACGTCCAGCTCCTGGGACACCCGACAGATGTTTTTC. It translates to CACDTVLGDTSSSWDTRQMFF.

This clone was recorded a few times. One end of the junction fails to match germline, which may point to a read error. The chain recombines TRDV2 with TRDJ2; D possibly corresponds to TRDD3 (6 bases). In the absence of a J gene in TCRdb, the DNA was matched to germline to assign it here. The CDR3 has 15 amino acids. Germline V lookup: CDR1 GEAIGNYY, CDR2 EKD. The CDR3 bases are TGTGCCTGTGACAGCGTGGGGGCTCTCACAGCAAAACTCTTCTTT. This gives the protein CACDSVGALTAKLFF.

A few counts support this clone. The junction shows a germline mismatch at one end, possibly a read error. The V call is TRDV2, the J call TRDJ1, with TRDD3 identical over 9 bases. The CDR3 runs 19 residues. CDR1 and CDR2 (germline): GEAIGNYY, EKD. DNA for the CDR3: TGTGCCCGTGACACCGTTTTGACTGGGGGACCCAAGTACACCGATAAACTCATCTTT. It specifies CARDTVLTGGPKYTDKLIF.

The chain combines TRDV2 with TRDJ1; 12 bases are a match to TRDD3. The CDR3 has 18 amino acids. Trimming at V came to 1 base and at J to 4 bases, leaving 12 bases not matched to a gene. The germline V gene has CDR1 GEAIGNYY and CDR2 EKD. CDR3 coding DNA: TGTGCCTGTGACACTCCATGGGCTGGGGGATACGCTCTCGATAAACTCATCTTT. Translation gives CACDTPWAGGYALDKLIF.

This clone showed up just a few times. This chain uses TRDV2 with TRDJ1, with 9 bases that match TRDD3. This CDR3 has 20 residues. Trimming took 0 bases from V and 3 from J; bases not matched to a gene: 19. Looked up from germline, CDR1 is GEAIGNYY and CDR2 is EKD. CDR3 sequence: CACDTVGFSSGGSSPDKLIF. The CDR3, as DNA: TGTGCCTGTGACACCGTTGGTTTCTCGTCTGGGGGATCCAGCCCCGATAAACTCATCTTT.

Only a few counts were recorded for this clone. The chain links TRDV2 to TRDJ3; TRDD3 matches at 12 bases. The CDR3 runs 21 residues. V was pared by 0 bases and J by 0 bases, with 8 bases of the junction left unmatched. Germline V CDR1 and CDR2: GEAIGNYY, EKD. CDR3 in amino acids: CACDTGSGGYDSSWDTRQMFF. CDR3 bases: TGTGCCTGTGACACCGGATCTGGGGGATACGATAGCTCCTGGGACACCCGACAGATGTTTTTC.

This clone is classed as medium-sized. The chain links TRDV2 to TRDJ1, with 10 bases lining up with TRDD3. Germline CDR1 reads GEAIGNYY; CDR2 reads EKD. The CDR3 loop spans 16 amino acids. The V and J ends lost 0 bases and 2 bases, in that order; junction bases with no gene match: 5. CDR3 bases: TGTGCCTGTGACACCATAGTACTGGGGGATACCGATAAACTCATCTTT. This encodes CACDTIVLGDTDKLIF.

This clone has a handful of counts. This CDR3 reads CACDTVQKLGDKWSDKLIF. In nucleotides, the CDR3 is TGTGCCTGTGACACCGTCCAAAAACTGGGGGATAAGTGGTCCGATAAACTCATCTTT. The J gene is TRDJ1, the V gene TRDV2, with 11 bases lining up with TRDD3. The V gene end was trimmed by 0 bases and the J gene end by 3 bases; junction bases not matched to a gene: 14. This CDR3 has 19 residues. CDR1 GEAIGNYY and CDR2 EKD come from the germline V gene.

The J gene is uncalled and the V gene is TRDV2; the D call TRDD3 from the table was never checked on the DNA. The germline V gene encodes CDR1 GEAIGNYY and CDR2 EKD. The CDR3 has 19 residues. DNA for the CDR3: TGTGCCTTTGACTCTTGGCCTTCGGTGGGGGAGACGCAAATCGGGAGAATCATCTTT. Protein product: CAFDSWPSVGETQIGRIIF.

Sample share makes this clone large (0.1 to 1%). The sample has other DNA sequences that encode this CDR3 too. The chain combines TRDV2 with TRDJ3; the match to TRDD3 covers 11 bases. V trimming: 2 bases; J trimming: 0 bases; junction bases outside the gene matches: 2. Germline CDR1 is GEAIGNYY and CDR2 is EKD. This CDR3 is 18 amino acids long. CDR3 nucleotide sequence: TGTGCCTGTGACAATACTGGGGGATACTCCTGGGACACCCGACAGATGTTTTTC. It encodes CACDNTGGYSWDTRQMFF.

The chain is built from TRDV2 and TRDJ1, with a possible D match to TRDD3 (5 bases). Germline matching of the DNA provided the J gene here, since TCRdb leaves it blank. There are 17 residues in the CDR3. Trimming removed 2 bases from V and 0 bases from J, with 18 bases in between. Germline V gene data show CDR1 as GEAIGNYY and CDR2 as EKD. CDR3 in DNA: TGTGCCTGTGACAACTTGGATAGGAGGGGAAACACCGATAAACTCATCTTT. Protein sequence: CACDNLDRRGNTDKLIF.

Comment on this clone: One base away lies a much larger clone, so this may be a sequencing read error. The sample contains more than one DNA sequence encoding this CDR3. The chain uses TRDV2 and TRDJ1; unclear D gene. CDR3 size: 15 residues. CDR1 and CDR2 from the germline V gene are GEAIGNYY and EKD. The CDR3 DNA reads as TGTGCCTGTGACACAGTAGGGGCGAAGTCTAATAAACTCATATTT. Amino acids: CACDTVGAKSNKLIF.